These 32 T cell receptor beta chains originate from one sample sequenced in a study of identical twins. Each CDR3 protein is one row after TCRdb ran MiXCR on the 5' RACE reads. Among some 270,000 distinct CDR3 sequences listed, about 8.9% were seen once. This sample was shared with a second study, whose subject was yellow fever vaccine responses in identical twins.

The sequenced sample consisted of CD8+ T cells sorted from blood. These receptor sequences come from a woman between 18 and 30 years old in good health.

The V call is TRBV2, the J call TRBJ2-7; 7 bases match TRBD1. CDR3 length: 12 amino acids. Germline V gives CDR1 SNHLY, CDR2 FYNNEI. J was trimmed by 2 bases and V by 7 bases; bases with no gene match: 2. The CDR3 sequence: CASNDRAYEQYF. CDR3 DNA sequence: TGTGCCAGCAACGACAGGGCCTACGAGCAGTACTTC.

This clonotype has at least ten counts. This chain's CDR3 is CSVAGKMGQRTDTQYF. In DNA form, the CDR3 reads TGCAGCGTTGCAGGCAAGATGGGGCAGCGAACAGATACGCAGTATTTT. The chain uses TRBV29-1 and TRBJ2-3, with D possibly being TRBD1 (5 bases). The CDR3 spans 16 residues. The germline CDR1 and CDR2 sequences are SQVTM and ANQGSEA. Deletions cut 4 bases from V and 3 bases from J, with 20 bases between.

This clonotype is deemed large. The chain's CDR3 is CASSYRGTAWETQYF. The CDR3 DNA sequence: TGTGCCAGCAGTTACCGCGGGACAGCTTGGGAGACCCAGTACTTC. The V call is TRBV6-2 or TRBV6-3, the J call TRBJ2-5; a weak D match, TRBD1 (7 bases). The CDR3 is made up of 15 amino acids. Germline CDR1 reads MNHEY; CDR2 reads SVGEGT. Trimming took off 2 bases at V and 5 bases at J, with 15 bases between the two ends.

This sequence joins TRBV7-8 and TRBJ2-3; TRBD1 matches at 7 bases. This CDR3 spans 16 amino acids. V lost 4 bases to trimming and J lost 3 bases; unmatched junction nucleotides: 10. Germline values: CDR1 SGHVS, CDR2 FQNEAQ. CDR3 loop: CASSSPTGSLTDTQYF. In nucleotides, the CDR3 is TGTGCCAGCAGCTCCCCGACAGGGTCATTGACAGATACGCAGTATTTT.

The chain combines TRBV28 with TRBJ2-7, with 10 bases lining up with TRBD1. Germline-derived CDR1 and CDR2 are MDHEN and SYDVKM. The CDR3 spans 16 residues. Trimming cost V 0 bases and J 3 bases; bases outside gene matches: 5. In nucleotides, the CDR3 is TGTGCCAGCAGTTTATGGGGGACAGGGGCCCTCTACGAGCAGTACTTC. This codes for CASSLWGTGALYEQYF.

This clonotype appeared a few times. A read error may produce the germline difference seen at one junction end. This chain links TRBV6-2 or TRBV6-3 with TRBJ1-6; D is ambiguous. Germline V CDR1 and CDR2: MNHEY, SVGEGT. CDR3 length equals 13 residues. The CDR3 sequence is CASSDSSGAPLHF. Written as DNA, the CDR3 is TGTGCCAGCAGTGACTCGAGTGGGGCACCCCTCCACTTT.

The CDR3 DNA is TGTGCCAGCAGTTACGGGCAGGCGACCTACAATGAGCAGTTCTTC. As protein: CASSYGQATYNEQFF. The chain has TRBV6-5 and TRBJ2-1, with D unclear. Germline CDR1 and CDR2: MNHEY and SVGAGI. The CDR3 consists of 15 residues. The V gene lost 2 bases and the J gene lost 2 bases, with 10 bases spanning the gap.

This clonotype has more than one count but fewer than ten. The chain's CDR3 is CASSLNGRGYEQYF. CDR3 bases: TGTGCCAGCAGCCTCAACGGAAGGGGTTACGAGCAGTACTTC. This sequence joins TRBV12-3 or TRBV12-4 and TRBJ2-7; D is perhaps TRBD1 (5 bases). V lost 6 bases and J lost 4, with 16 bases in between. CDR3 length equals 14 residues.

Many counts were recorded for this clonotype. The genes are TRBV29-1 and TRBJ2-2, with D perhaps TRBD2 (6 bases). The V end was cut by 3 bases, the J end by 6 bases, with 17 bases between. Per the germline V gene, CDR1 is SQVTM and CDR2 is ANQGSEA. This CDR3 is 15 amino acids long. CDR3 nucleotides: TGCAGCGTTGAGGTTGGACGGGAGTACCCCGGGGAGCTGTTTTTT. Amino acid sequence: CSVEVGREYPGELFF.

This clonotype was seen a few times. This chain links TRBV6-1 with TRBJ2-7; D might be TRBD1 (6 bases). V was clipped by 6 bases and J by 4 bases, with 16 bases between them. CDR1 is MNHNS and CDR2 is SASEGT in the germline V gene. The CDR3 totals 14 residues. The CDR3 loop reads CASSPRGFVYEQYF. Written as DNA, the CDR3 is TGTGCCAGCAGCCCTAGGGGGTTTGTTTACGAGCAGTACTTC.

This clonotype was picked up a small number of times. The chain employs TRBV5-6 and TRBJ2-4, with no clear D. The germline CDR1 and CDR2 sequences are SGHDT and YYEEEE. V lost 0 bases and J 2 bases, leaving 9 bases between the germline ends. The CDR3 spans 15 residues. This CDR3 reads CASSLVPGSKNIQYF. As DNA, the CDR3 is TGTGCCAGCAGCTTGGTGCCTGGTTCCAAAAACATTCAGTACTTC.

This chain connects TRBV29-1 to TRBJ1-1; maybe TRBD1 (5 bases). Germline V gives CDR1 SQVTM, CDR2 ANQGSEA. There are 13 residues in the CDR3. Trimming removed 3 bases from V and 1 base from J, with 9 bases in between. The DNA of the CDR3 is TGCAGCGTTGACGCAGGGACGAACACTGAAGCTTTCTTT. It encodes CSVDAGTNTEAFF.

The chain joins TRBV11-3 to TRBJ2-3; 8 bases agree with TRBD2. The CDR3 contains 15 residues. Germline V gives CDR1 SGHNT, CDR2 YENEEA. V lost 2 bases and J lost 1; bases outside the gene matches: 2. The CDR3 here is CASSLREGGTDTQYF. The DNA of the CDR3 is TGTGCCAGCAGCTTACGGGAGGGCGGCACAGATACGCAGTATTTT.

The sample holds a few counts of this clonotype. CDR3 bases: TGCGCCAGCAGGTCTCTGGACAGCCAAACCTACGAGCAGTACTTC. It specifies CASRSLDSQTYEQYF. The rearrangement links TRBV4-1 to TRBJ2-7, with D possibly being TRBD1 (6 bases). CDR3 length: 15 amino acids. Germline V gene sequence: CDR1 MGHRA, CDR2 YSYEKL. The V gene lost 6 bases and the J gene lost 2 bases, with 17 bases spanning the gap.

In its sample, this clonotype was seen a few times. The DNA of the CDR3 is TGCGCCAGCAGCCAAGGCGGGGGGCTCTACGAGCAGTACTTC. Amino acid sequence: CASSQGGGLYEQYF. The V and J genes are TRBV4-3 and TRBJ2-7; 8 bases match TRBD2. The CDR3 spans 14 residues. Trimming removed 1 base from V and 3 bases from J; junction bases left unmatched: 2. In germline, CDR1 is LGHNA, CDR2 YSLEER.

This clonotype was picked up many times. The chain employs TRBV6-5 and TRBJ1-1; D gene ambiguous. Trimming cost V 0 bases and J 4 bases, with 6 bases left between them. The CDR3 totals 13 residues. Germline V lookup: CDR1 MNHEY, CDR2 SVGAGI. The CDR3 protein is CASSYSMGTEAFF. The CDR3 nucleotides are TGTGCCAGCAGTTACTCTATGGGCACTGAAGCTTTCTTT.

This clonotype came up many times. V and J are TRBV15 and TRBJ2-5; D is uncertain. Between the trimmed V and J ends, which lost 1 base and 1 base, there was a span of 7 bases. Germline CDR1 reads LNHNV; CDR2 reads YYDKDF (reference sequence). CDR3 size: 14 residues. The CDR3 reads CATSRVDGQETQYF. CDR3 coding DNA: TGTGCCACCAGCAGAGTCGACGGCCAAGAGACCCAGTACTTC. Supplemented by reference TRBV15 and TRBJ2-5, the full variable domain reads DAMVIQNPRYQVTQFGKPVTLSCSQTLNHNVMYWYQQKSSQAPKLLFHYYDKDFNNEADTPDNFQSRRPNTSFCFLDIRSPGLGDTAMYLCATSRVDGQETQYFGPGTRLLVL.

A few counts support this clonotype. The chain's CDR3 is CASRGPGEDTQYF. For the CDR3, the DNA is TGTGCCAGCAGAGGGCCGGGGGAAGATACGCAGTATTTT. This chain joins TRBV7-3 and TRBJ2-3; maybe TRBD2 (6 bases). Germline loops: CDR1 SGHTA, CDR2 FQGTGA. V was cut by 6 bases and J by 5 bases, with 12 bases left in between. There are 13 residues in the CDR3.

This clonotype was seen a handful of times. This rearrangement joins TRBV6-2 or TRBV6-3 to TRBJ2-1; TRBD2 matches 12 bases. Germline V gene data show CDR1 as MNHEY and CDR2 as SVGEGT. This CDR3 has 17 residues. The junction had 8 bases not matched to a gene; V was cut back by 0 bases and J by 8 bases. This CDR3 is CASSYSLRLAGGYEQFF. CDR3 DNA: TGTGCCAGCAGTTACTCCCTGCGGCTAGCGGGGGGGTATGAGCAGTTCTTC.

This clonotype was observed at least ten times. The chain combines TRBV20-1 with TRBJ2-5; D call uncertain. Germline values: CDR1 DFQATT, CDR2 SNEGSKA (reference sequence). This CDR3 spans 14 amino acids. The ends were cut back, 1 base at V and 1 base at J, with 10 bases in the middle. The CDR3: CSARVPGGQETQYF. In DNA form, the CDR3 reads TGCAGTGCTAGAGTCCCTGGCGGCCAAGAGACCCAGTACTTC.

This clonotype was picked up a small number of times. This sequence joins TRBV4-3 and TRBJ2-3; the D gene is possibly TRBD2 (5 bases). The length of the CDR3 is 13 residues. CDR1 is LGHNA, CDR2 YSLEER, per germline. Between the trimmed V and J ends, which lost 0 bases and 6 bases, there was a span of 7 bases. Here the CDR3 DNA reads TGCGCCAGCAGCCAAGATAAGCGGGATACGCAGTATTTT. As protein: CASSQDKRDTQYF.

This clonotype was seen many times. V and J are TRBV27 and TRBJ2-7; D is ambiguous. The V and J ends lost 0 bases and 2 bases respectively, with 8 bases between them. Germline-derived CDR1 and CDR2 are MNHEY and SMNVEV (reference sequence). The CDR3 has 14 residues. The CDR3 sequence is CASSLSFTAYEQYF. The CDR3 DNA is TGTGCCAGCAGTTTATCTTTTACGGCCTACGAGCAGTACTTC.

This chain uses TRBV28 with TRBJ2-7, with 7 bases lining up with TRBD1. V was clipped by 5 bases and J by 1 base; unmatched bases: 11. Germline V lookup: CDR1 MDHEN, CDR2 SYDVKM. The CDR3 is made up of 16 amino acids. As DNA, the CDR3 is TGTGCCAGCAGTCTGACTGCAGAGACAGGGTCCTACGAGCAGTACTTC. Translation gives CASSLTAETGSYEQYF. The entire variable domain, with the rest obtained from reference TRBV28 and TRBJ2-7, is as follows: DVKVTQSSRYLVKRTGEKVFLECVQDMDHENMFWYRQDPGLGLRLIYFSYDVKMKEKGDIPEGYSVSREKKERFSLILESASTNQTSMYLCASSLTAETGSYEQYFGPGTRLTVT.

This chain links TRBV5-8 with TRBJ2-3, with 10 bases lining up with TRBD1. This CDR3 is built from 15 residues. Germline trimming cut 4 bases from V and 4 bases from J; bases unmatched to any gene: 6. Germline V gene lookup returns CDR1 SGHTS and CDR2 YDEGEE. The CDR3 spells CASSTGTGDADTQYF. The CDR3 nucleotides read TGTGCCAGCAGCACCGGGACAGGGGATGCAGATACGCAGTATTTT.

This clonotype was recorded a few times. The chain combines TRBV7-8 with TRBJ2-7; 14 nucleotides line up with TRBD2. The CDR3 totals 16 residues. With V trimmed by 5 bases and J by 1 base, 4 bases remained unmatched. CDR1 is SGHVS, CDR2 FQNEAQ, per germline. The CDR3 is CASSAGLAGDSYEQYF. CDR3 DNA sequence: TGTGCCAGCAGCGCGGGACTAGCGGGAGATTCCTACGAGCAGTACTTC.

This clonotype showed up many times. The V gene is TRBV4-1, the J gene TRBJ2-7; D is ambiguous. This CDR3 comprises 15 residues. CDR1 and CDR2 (germline): MGHRA, YSYEKL. V lost 0 bases to trimming and J lost 3 bases, with 12 bases between them. The CDR3 coding sequence is TGCGCCAGCAGCCAAGATGTGCAGGTTAACTACGAGCAGTACTTC. Its translation: CASSQDVQVNYEQYF.

The sample holds a few counts of this clonotype. The rearrangement uses TRBV4-2 and TRBJ2-7; a possible D gene is TRBD1 (5 bases). V lost 0 bases to trimming and J lost 4 bases, with 10 bases between them. The V gene's germline CDR1 is LGHNA and CDR2 YNFKEQ. The CDR3 loop spans 14 amino acids. The DNA of the CDR3 is TGTGCCAGCAGCCAAGAGCCAGGGTTATACGAGCAGTACTTC. Residues: CASSQEPGLYEQYF.

The genes are TRBV18 and TRBJ2-7; D is ambiguous. Germline CDR1 and CDR2: KGHSH and LQKENI. The CDR3 totals 14 residues. The V and J ends lost 4 bases and 3 bases respectively, with 13 bases between them. CDR3 in DNA: TGTGCCAGCTCACAGGACGGGCCAATCTACGAGCAGTACTTC. The encoded protein is CASSQDGPIYEQYF.

V is TRBV27 and J is TRBJ2-7; D remains unclear. CDR3 length equals 14 residues. V was cut by 5 bases and J by 0 bases, with 11 bases left in between. From germline, CDR1 is MNHEY and CDR2 SMNVEV (reference sequence). Written as DNA, the CDR3 is TGTGCCAGCAGTGTCTGGGATAGCTCCTACGAGCAGTACTTC. Translated: CASSVWDSSYEQYF.

This clonotype came up many times. The rearrangement links TRBV28 to TRBJ2-7; 8 bases align to TRBD1. CDR1 is MDHEN and CDR2 is SYDVKM in the germline V gene. The CDR3 contains 15 residues. V was clipped by 3 bases and J by 2 bases; unmatched bases: 6. In nucleotides, the CDR3 is TGTGCCAGCAGTTTCGGACAGGGTAGTCCCTACGAGCAGTACTTC. Translation: CASSFGQGSPYEQYF.

Many counts were recorded for this clonotype. The V call is TRBV29-1, the J call TRBJ2-7, with D perhaps matching TRBD1 or TRBD2 (6 bases each). Germline assignment: CDR1 SQVTM and CDR2 ANQGSEA. Trimming removed 5 bases from V and 0 bases from J, with 11 bases in between. The CDR3 extends over 13 amino acids. This chain's CDR3 is CSVRGESSYEQYF. The CDR3 coding sequence is TGCAGCGTTAGGGGGGAGAGCTCCTACGAGCAGTACTTC.

Many counts were recorded for this clonotype. The rearrangement uses TRBV7-9 and TRBJ2-2, with D tentatively TRBD1 (5 bases). Germline CDR1 and CDR2: SEHNR and FQNEAQ (reference sequence). Trimming took 4 bases from V and 6 from J, leaving 12 bases between them. The CDR3 covers 14 residues. DNA of the CDR3: TGTGCCAGCAGCTCCGCGCAGGGATCCGGGGAGCTGTTTTTT. This translates into CASSSAQGSGELFF.